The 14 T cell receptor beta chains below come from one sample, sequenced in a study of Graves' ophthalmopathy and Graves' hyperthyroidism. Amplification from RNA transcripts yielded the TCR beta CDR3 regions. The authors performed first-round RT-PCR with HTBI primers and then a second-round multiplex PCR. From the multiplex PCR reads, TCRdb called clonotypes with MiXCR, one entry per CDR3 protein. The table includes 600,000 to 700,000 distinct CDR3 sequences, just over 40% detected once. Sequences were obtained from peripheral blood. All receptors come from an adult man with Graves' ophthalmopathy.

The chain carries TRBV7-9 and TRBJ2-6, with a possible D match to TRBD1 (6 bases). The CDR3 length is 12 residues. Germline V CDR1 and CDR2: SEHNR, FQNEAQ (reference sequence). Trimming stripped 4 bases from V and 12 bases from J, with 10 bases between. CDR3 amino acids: CASSSEDSVLTF. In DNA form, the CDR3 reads TGTGCCAGCAGCTCGGAGGACAGCGTCCTGACTTTC.

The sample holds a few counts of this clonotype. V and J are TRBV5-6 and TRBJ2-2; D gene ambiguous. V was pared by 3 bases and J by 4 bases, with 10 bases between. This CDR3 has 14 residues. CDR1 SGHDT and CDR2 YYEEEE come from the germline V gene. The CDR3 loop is CASSSPWATGELFF. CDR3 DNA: TGTGCCAGCAGCTCCCCATGGGCCACCGGGGAGCTGTTTTTT.

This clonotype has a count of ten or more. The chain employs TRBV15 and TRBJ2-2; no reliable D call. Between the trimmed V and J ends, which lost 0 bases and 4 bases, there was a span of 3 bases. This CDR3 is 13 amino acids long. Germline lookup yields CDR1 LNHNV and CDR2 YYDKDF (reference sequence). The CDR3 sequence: CATSRDPTGELFF. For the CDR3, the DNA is TGTGCCACCAGCAGAGATCCCACCGGGGAGCTGTTTTTT.

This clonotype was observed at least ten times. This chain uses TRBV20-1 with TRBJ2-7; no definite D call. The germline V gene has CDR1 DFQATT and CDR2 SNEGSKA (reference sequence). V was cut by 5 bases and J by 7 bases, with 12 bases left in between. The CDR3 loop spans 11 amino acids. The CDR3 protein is CSAYPMGEQYF. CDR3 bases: TGCAGTGCTTACCCTATGGGGGAGCAGTACTTC.

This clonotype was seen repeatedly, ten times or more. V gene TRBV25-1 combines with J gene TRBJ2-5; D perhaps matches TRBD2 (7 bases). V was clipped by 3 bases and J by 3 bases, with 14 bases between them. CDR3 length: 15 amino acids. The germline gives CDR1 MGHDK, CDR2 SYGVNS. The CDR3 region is CASSEPGGFKETQYF. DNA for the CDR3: TGTGCCAGCAGTGAGCCGGGGGGCTTTAAAGAGACCCAGTACTTC.

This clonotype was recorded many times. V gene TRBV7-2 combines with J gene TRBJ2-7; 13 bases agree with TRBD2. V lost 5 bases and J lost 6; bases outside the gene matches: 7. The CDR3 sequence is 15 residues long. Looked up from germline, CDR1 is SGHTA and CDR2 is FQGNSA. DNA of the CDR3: TGTGCCAGCAGCCCAGCCGGACTAGCGGGAGTCGAGCAGTACTTC. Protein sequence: CASSPAGLAGVEQYF.

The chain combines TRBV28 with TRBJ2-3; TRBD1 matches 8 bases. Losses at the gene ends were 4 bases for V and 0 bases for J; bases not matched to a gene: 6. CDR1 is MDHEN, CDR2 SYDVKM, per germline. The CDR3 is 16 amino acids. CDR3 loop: CASSYQQGASTDTQYF. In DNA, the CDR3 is TGTGCCAGCAGTTACCAGCAGGGGGCTAGCACAGATACGCAGTATTTT.

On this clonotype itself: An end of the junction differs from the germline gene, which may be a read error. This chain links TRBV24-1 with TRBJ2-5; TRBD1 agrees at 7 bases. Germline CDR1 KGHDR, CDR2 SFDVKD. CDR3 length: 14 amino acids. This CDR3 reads CATRDWDSKRAQYF. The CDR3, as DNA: TGTGCCACCAGAGATTGGGACAGCAAGAGGGCCCAGTACTTC.

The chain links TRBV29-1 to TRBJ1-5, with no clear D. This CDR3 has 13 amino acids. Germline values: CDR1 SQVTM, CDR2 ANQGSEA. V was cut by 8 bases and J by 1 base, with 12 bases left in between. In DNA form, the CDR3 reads TGCAGCAGTAGGGAGTTCAGCAATCAGCCCCAGCATTTT. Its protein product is CSSREFSNQPQHF.

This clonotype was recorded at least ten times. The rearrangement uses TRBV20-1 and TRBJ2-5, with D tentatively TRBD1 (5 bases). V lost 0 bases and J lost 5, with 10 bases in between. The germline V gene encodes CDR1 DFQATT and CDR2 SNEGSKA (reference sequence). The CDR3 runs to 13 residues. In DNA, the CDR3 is TGCAGTGCTAGAGATGCAGGGTGGGAGACCCAGTACTTC. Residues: CSARDAGWETQYF.

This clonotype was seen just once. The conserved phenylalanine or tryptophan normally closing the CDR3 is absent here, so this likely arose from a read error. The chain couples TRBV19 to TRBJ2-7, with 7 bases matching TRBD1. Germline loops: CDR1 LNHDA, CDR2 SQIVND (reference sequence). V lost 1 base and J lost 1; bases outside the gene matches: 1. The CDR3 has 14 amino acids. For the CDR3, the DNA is TGTGCCAGTAGTATAGGACAGGGATCCTACGAGCAGTACCTC. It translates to CASSIGQGSYEQYL.

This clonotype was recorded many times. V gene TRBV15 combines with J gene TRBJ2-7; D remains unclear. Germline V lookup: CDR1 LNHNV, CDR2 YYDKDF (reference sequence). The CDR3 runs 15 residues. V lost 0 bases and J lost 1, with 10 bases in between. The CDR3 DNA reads TGTGCCACCAGCAGAGAACGGTTGACATCCTACGAGCAGTACTTC. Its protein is CATSRERLTSYEQYF.

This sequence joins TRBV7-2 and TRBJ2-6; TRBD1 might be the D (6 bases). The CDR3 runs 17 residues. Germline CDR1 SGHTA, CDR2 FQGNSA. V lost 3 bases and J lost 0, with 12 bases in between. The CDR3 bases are TGTGCCAGCAGCTTGGGCAGGGGACCCTCTGGGGCCAACGTCCTGACTTTC. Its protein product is CASSLGRGPSGANVLTF.

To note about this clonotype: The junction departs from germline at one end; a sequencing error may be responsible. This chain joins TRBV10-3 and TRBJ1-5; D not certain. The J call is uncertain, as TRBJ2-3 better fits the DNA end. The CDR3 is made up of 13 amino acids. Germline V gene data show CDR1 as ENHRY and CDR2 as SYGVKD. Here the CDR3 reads CASSERWTDTQYF. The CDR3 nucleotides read TGTGCCAGCAGTGAGAGGTGGACAGATACGCAGTATTTT.